This T cell receptor (beta chain) was recorded in a study of blood T cell repertoires in COVID-19. Study-level information: Samples came from the United States, Italy and Spain, spanning acute and convalescent COVID-19. Sources were T cells, B-cell-depleted T cells, or PBMCs; the material itself was cDNA or gDNA.

The germline V gene encodes CDR1 SGHKS and CDR2 YYEKEE (reference sequence). CDR3 length: 14 residues. V lost 4 bases, J lost 15 bases, and 13 bases stayed unmatched. In the original analysis: Reference gene primer amplification yielded estimated nucleated cell counts. Libraries were prepared by immunoSEQ multiplex PCR; TCRdb keeps only in-frame clonotypes and omits some of them. The V and J calls and clone size come from that table; D and trimming were worked out from the DNA. The sample includes a few hundred thousand clones, around 86% of them seen just once. This receptor was obtained from a man aged 35 to 55 who had recovered from COVID-19. What was sequenced was peripheral blood. The V call is TRBV5-5, the J call TRBJ2-1; 10 nucleotides agree with TRBD2. CDR3 sequence: CASSIPGLATRRFF. CDR3 nucleotides: TGTGCCAGCAGCATCCCGGGACTAGCGACCCGGCGGTTCTTC.